The source of this T cell receptor beta chain is a study of blood T cells in healthy people across ages (dated by TCRdb to the mid-2010s). General notes on the study: In model experiments, roughly one uniquely barcoded TCR beta cDNA molecule per two T cells was captured by template switching. The study measured age-related changes in TCR beta repertoire diversity using deep sequencing normalized with unique cDNA molecular identifiers. The donors were split into four age groups: young (average around 15 years), middle-aged (around 40), aged (over 55) and long-lived (roughly 86). Donors of different ages were randomly distributed across sequencing lanes to avoid experimental bias. Using the same blood draw, the study looked at two additional independent replicas of 1 million unique cDNA reads for two donors, one aged 18 to 30 and the other aged 80 or older. The research as a whole found: Donor CMV infection status was unknown, potentially confounding age-related changes in expanded clonotypes. Conclusive comparison of naive and antigen-experienced compartments was prevented by the profiling of bulk unsorted PBMCs. Estimates of total diversity based on one million sequenced T cells were regarded as lower bounds and as underestimates. The long-lived group showed more naive CD4+ T cells, fewer expanded clones and increased TCR diversity than the aged group, suggesting age selection. Observed TCR beta diversity correlated strongly with the percentage of naive T cells measured by flow cytometry. Observed TCR beta diversity per million T cells fell roughly linearly with age, and a significant reduction was already apparent by age around 40.

V has 6 bases trimmed and J has 2 bases trimmed; junction bases matching no gene number 13. The CDR3 contains 15 residues, cysteine and phenylalanine counted. The retained sequence is limited to the CDR3, 45 bases, with the frame set at the first base. CDR1 and CDR2 are read off the germline V gene (reference sequence) as DFQATT and SNEGSKA. This clonotype was seen a few times. Its antigen is currently not known. The record has no base qualities; no much larger clone is one base away. The library was obtained by 5' RACE. Sequenced using an Illumina HiSeq 2500. A second 7 to 11 cycle PCR used a sample-barcoded 5' primer and a J-beta primer mix. A unique molecular identifier was introduced onto each TCR beta cDNA molecule by a template-switch 5' adaptor carrying 12 random nucleotides. At least 3 million CDR3-containing paired-end reads were obtained from each sample. First-strand cDNA synthesis was performed from all RNA using the Mint cDNA synthesis kit, with priming by a TRBC-specific oligonucleotide. Following uracil-DNA glycosylase treatment, all cDNA underwent a first 18-cycle PCR with the universal primers M1SS and BC2_uni_R. Processing in the source paper ran as follows. Each sample was normalized by randomly selecting 1 million high-quality reads, each carrying a distinct molecular identifier. Reads sharing molecular identifiers were discarded rather than binned into consensus sequences. CDR3 identification, clonotype clustering and error correction used MiTCR with a Q25 quality threshold and the strictest error-elimination algorithm. A nonparametric unseen species model with Euler transformation was used to estimate a lower bound on total TCR beta diversity. The public sequencing data were trimmed at Q25 with fastp and processed into clonotypes with MiXCR by TCRdb, which kept only in-frame beta chains. Rows matching on CDR3 protein sequence are summarized as one entry with the most common DNA and genes. The V and J calls and clone size are TCRdb's, not the authors'. In all, the sample holds 1.5 million to 2 million distinct CDR3 sequences, and roughly a third of those were seen once. The ten largest make up about 10% of the sample.

The donors were some 39 Caucasian individuals from Russia, aged roughly 6 to 90 years, who were systemically healthy. Approximately 11 milliliters of peripheral blood were drawn from each donor into EDTA-treated Vacutainer tubes. Ficoll-Paque density-gradient centrifugation was used to isolate PBMCs, with at least 7 million obtained per sample. Trizol reagent was used to extract total RNA from PBMCs, with at least 6 micrograms per sample. For every donor, flow cytometry on a PBMC aliquot measured the percentage of naive CD45RAhigh/CD27high T cells. Rearrangement joined TRBV20-1 to TRBJ2-7, with 7 bases aligning to TRBD1. Sequencing used blood. This clonotype originated in a woman aged 25 to 39 in good health. The nucleotide sequence reads as follows: TGCAGTGCCCCGAATGACCGGGACAGCACCTACGAGCAGTACTTC. Its protein reads: CSAPNDRDSTYEQYF.